This TCR beta chain appears in the sequencing data of a study of blood T cell repertoires in COVID-19. Overall study context: Italy, Spain and the United States were the sources of the convalescent and acute COVID-19 samples. Nucleic acid was either cDNA or gDNA, and it came from T cells, B-cell-depleted T cells, or PBMCs.

In the source study's methods: The assay estimated nucleated cells by amplifying reference gene primers. TCRdb's copy holds only in-frame clones and misses some; the assay was immunoSEQ multiplex PCR. That table gives V, J and clone size, and the DNA gave D and trimming. The data show some 100,000 clones, with roughly 76% seen just once and over 9.5% held by the top ten. Germline V gives CDR1 WNHNN, CDR2 SYGVQD (reference sequence). Trimming took 4 bases from V and 4 from J, leaving 10 bases between them. CDR3 length: 14 residues. The source is a human donor in a cohort sampled during active COVID-19. The sample comprised peripheral blood. This chain uses TRBV10-1 with TRBJ1-4, with D possibly TRBD1 on 5 matching bases. CDR3 sequence reads: CASSVDGGNEKLFF. The CDR3 DNA is TGCGCCAGCAGTGTAGACGGGGGTAATGAAAAACTGTTTTTT.